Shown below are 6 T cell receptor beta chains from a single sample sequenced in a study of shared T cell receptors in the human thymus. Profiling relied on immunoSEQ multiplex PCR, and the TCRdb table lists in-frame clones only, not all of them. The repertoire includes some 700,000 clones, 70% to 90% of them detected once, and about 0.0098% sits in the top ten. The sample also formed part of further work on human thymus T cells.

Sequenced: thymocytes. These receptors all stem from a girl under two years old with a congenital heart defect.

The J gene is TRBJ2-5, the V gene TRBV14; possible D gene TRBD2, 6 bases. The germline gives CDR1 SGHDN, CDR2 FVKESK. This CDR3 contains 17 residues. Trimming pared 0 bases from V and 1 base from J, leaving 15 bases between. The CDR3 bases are TGTGCCAGCAGCCAAGATCGACGGGAGAGAGGCCAAGAGACCCAGTACTTC. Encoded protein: CASSQDRRERGQETQYF.

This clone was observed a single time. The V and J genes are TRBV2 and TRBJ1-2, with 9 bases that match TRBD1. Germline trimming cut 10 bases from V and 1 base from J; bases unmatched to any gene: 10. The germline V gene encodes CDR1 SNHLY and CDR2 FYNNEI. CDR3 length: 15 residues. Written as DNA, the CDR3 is TGTGCCACCGGGACAGGGAGGTCCTTTAACTATGGCTACACCTTC. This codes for CATGTGRSFNYGYTF.

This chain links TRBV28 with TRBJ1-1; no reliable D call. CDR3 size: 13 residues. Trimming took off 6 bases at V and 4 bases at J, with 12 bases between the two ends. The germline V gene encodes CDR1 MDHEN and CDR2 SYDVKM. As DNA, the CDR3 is TGTGCCAGCAGAGTTTCTAGTCTCACTGAAGCTTTCTTT. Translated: CASRVSSLTEAFF.

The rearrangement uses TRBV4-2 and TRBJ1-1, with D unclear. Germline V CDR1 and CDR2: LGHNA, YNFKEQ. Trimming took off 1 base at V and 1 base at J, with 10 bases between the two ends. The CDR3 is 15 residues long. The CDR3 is CASSQGRGSNTEAFF. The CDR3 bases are TGTGCCAGCAGCCAAGGTCGGGGATCGAACACTGAAGCTTTCTTT.

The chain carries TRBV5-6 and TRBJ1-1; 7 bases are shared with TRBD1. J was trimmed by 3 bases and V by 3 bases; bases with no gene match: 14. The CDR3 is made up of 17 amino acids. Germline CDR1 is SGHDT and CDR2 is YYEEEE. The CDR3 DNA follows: TGTGCCAGCAGCTGGGGACAGACACTGGAGAGGGACACTGAAGCTTTCTTT. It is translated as CASSWGQTLERDTEAFF.

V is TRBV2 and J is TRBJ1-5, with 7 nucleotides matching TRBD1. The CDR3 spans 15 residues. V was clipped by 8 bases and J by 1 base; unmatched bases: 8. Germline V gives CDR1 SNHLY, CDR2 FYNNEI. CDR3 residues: CASGRTGRSNQPQHF. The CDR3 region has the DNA TGTGCCAGCGGTCGGACAGGAAGAAGCAATCAGCCCCAGCATTTT.